Listed here are 26 T cell receptor beta chains from one sample, sequenced in a study of vaccination effects on CD4 cells after COVID-19. Their antigens remain unidentified. The table came from immunoSEQ multiplex PCR; TCRdb's copy has only in-frame clones and leaves some out. The sample lists fewer than 85,000 clones; just under 75% were seen once. Having been cultured for roughly 10 days, the cells underwent CD4+ T cell isolation. All participants had two doses of either the BNT162b2 or mRNA-1273 vaccine. Sequenced here: CD4+ T cells from PBMCs cultured without peptide, sampled after COVID-19 vaccination. The receptors stem from a human donor who received a COVID-19 vaccine.

This sequence joins TRBV27 and TRBJ1-1; tentatively, D is TRBD1 (6 bases). CDR1 is MNHEY, CDR2 SMNVEV, per germline (reference sequence). CDR3 length equals 18 residues. The ends were cut back, 6 bases at V and 0 bases at J, with 23 bases in the middle. The chain's CDR3 is CASRLLTGTRKMNTEAFF. CDR3 coding DNA: TGTGCCAGCAGACTCTTAACCGGGACACGTAAAATGAACACTGAAGCTTTCTTT.

The chain carries TRBV5-1 and TRBJ1-6, with D possibly matching TRBD1 (6 bases). The CDR3 spans 17 residues. Germline CDR1 reads SGHRS; CDR2 reads YFSETQ. Trimming removed 4 bases from V and 6 bases from J, with 20 bases in between. The CDR3 region is CASSKQGLVDLNSPLHF. The CDR3 nucleotides are TGCGCCAGCAGCAAACAGGGTTTGGTTGATCTTAATTCACCCCTCCACTTT.

The chain has TRBV30 and TRBJ1-6; possible D gene TRBD1, 5 bases. The CDR3 loop spans 16 amino acids. The germline gives CDR1 GTSNPN, CDR2 SVGIG (reference sequence). V lost 2 bases and J lost 6, with 17 bases in between. CDR3 in amino acids: CAWSPYGGVSNSPLHF. Here the CDR3 DNA reads TGTGCCTGGAGTCCATACGGGGGGGTGAGTAATTCACCCCTCCACTTT.

The CDR3 here is CASSGGTVNTEAFF. The CDR3 coding sequence is TGCGCCAGCAGCGGGGGGACAGTGAACACTGAAGCTTTCTTT. The chain has TRBV5-1 and TRBJ1-1; 7 bases agree with TRBD1. Per the germline V gene, CDR1 is SGHRS and CDR2 is YFSETQ. The V gene end was trimmed by 4 bases and the J gene end by 0 bases; junction bases not matched to a gene: 3. The CDR3 extends over 14 amino acids.

This sequence joins TRBV24-1 and TRBJ2-7, with 9 bases identical to TRBD1. This CDR3 has 15 residues. Unmatched junction bases numbered 12, after V lost 2 bases and J lost 11 bases. Germline V CDR1 and CDR2: KGHDR, SFDVKD. CDR3 residues: CATSDSRSRDRVEYV. The CDR3 nucleotides read TGTGCCACCAGTGATTCGCGGTCCCGGGACAGGGTAGAGTACGTC.

The J gene is TRBJ2-5, the V gene TRBV19, with TRBD1 matching over 9 bases. This CDR3 spans 13 amino acids. The V gene end was trimmed by 10 bases and the J gene end by 3 bases; junction bases not matched to a gene: 6. Per germline, CDR1 LNHDA and CDR2 SQIVND (reference sequence). The chain's CDR3 is CATLGQGKETQYF. In DNA form, the CDR3 reads TGTGCCACCCTGGGACAGGGAAAAGAGACCCAGTACTTC.

The rearrangement joins TRBV5-1 to TRBJ2-5; tentatively, D is TRBD2 (5 bases). Germline V gene sequence: CDR1 SGHRS, CDR2 YFSETQ. The CDR3 is made up of 14 amino acids. The V gene lost 4 bases and the J gene lost 3 bases, with 13 bases spanning the gap. CDR3 coding DNA: TGCGCCAGCAGCACTAAACTAGGGAAAGAGACCCAGTACTTC. Protein product: CASSTKLGKETQYF.

About this clone itself: A read error is possible here, since a much larger clone lies one base away. The chain combines TRBV7-3 with TRBJ2-1; maybe TRBD2 (6 bases). This CDR3 is built from 15 residues. V was trimmed by 3 bases and J by 3 bases, leaving 12 bases between them. Germline V gives CDR1 SGHTA, CDR2 FQGTGA. CDR3 bases: TGTGCCAGCAGCTTCGGGACTGGGGGCTACAATGAGCAGTTCTTC. It codes for CASSFGTGGYNEQFF.

The genes are TRBV2 and TRBJ1-1; D ambiguous. The germline gives CDR1 SNHLY, CDR2 FYNNEI. The CDR3 covers 13 residues. Between the trimmed V and J ends, which lost 2 bases and 5 bases, there was a span of 9 bases. DNA of the CDR3: TGTGCCAGCAGTGAAAATCGAAGAACTGAAGCTTTCTTT. Its protein product is CASSENRRTEAFF.

The table lists this clone with a few counts. This chain connects TRBV9 to TRBJ1-5, with D hard to call. Germline lookup yields CDR1 SGDLS and CDR2 YYNGEE. This CDR3 spans 15 amino acids. The V end was cut by 0 bases, the J end by 0 bases, with 7 bases between. In DNA form, the CDR3 reads TGTGCCAGCAGCGTAGGCGGGAATAGCAATCAGCCCCAGCATTTT. Amino acids: CASSVGGNSNQPQHF.

The chain is built from TRBV24-1 and TRBJ2-2; TRBD1 matches 7 bases. Germline CDR1 reads KGHDR; CDR2 reads SFDVKD. The J segment lost 2 bases and the V segment lost 7 bases, leaving 3 bases of the junction unmatched. The CDR3 runs 14 residues. The CDR3 region is CATRTGTNTGELFF. The DNA for the CDR3 is TGTGCCACCAGGACAGGGACCAACACCGGGGAGCTGTTTTTT.

This chain joins TRBV6-5 and TRBJ2-3, with 7 bases fitting TRBD1. The CDR3 sequence is 14 residues long. CDR1 and CDR2 (germline): MNHEY, SVGAGI. The V segment lost 2 bases and the J segment 4 bases; nucleotides outside the gene matches: 3. CDR3 loop: CASSYSTGADTQYF. CDR3 nucleotide sequence: TGTGCCAGCAGTTACAGTACAGGGGCAGATACGCAGTATTTT.

This rearrangement joins TRBV5-5 to TRBJ1-1, with 7 bases aligning to TRBD1. The CDR3 covers 13 residues. Germline CDR1 is SGHKS and CDR2 is YYEKEE (reference sequence). Trimming removed 0 bases from V and 10 bases from J; junction bases left unmatched: 6. CDR3 amino acids: CASSLVEGAGAFF. As DNA, the CDR3 is TGTGCCAGCAGCTTGGTGGAGGGGGCTGGAGCTTTCTTT. The whole variable domain, remainder taken from reference TRBV5-5 and TRBJ1-1, is DAGVTQSPTHLIKTRGQQVTLRCSPISGHKSVSWYQQVLGQGPQFIFQYYEKEERGRGNFPDRFSARQFPNYSSELNVNALLLGDSALYLCASSLVEGAGAFFGQGTRLTVV.

V and J are TRBV11-2 and TRBJ2-5; a weak D match, TRBD2 (6 bases). Per germline, CDR1 SGHAT and CDR2 FQNNGV. The germline V and J ends were trimmed by 2 bases and 2 bases, with 15 bases remaining between them. CDR3 size: 16 residues. The CDR3 is CASSLSRGGGQETQYF. CDR3 DNA sequence: TGTGCCAGCAGCTTATCGCGGGGAGGTGGGCAAGAGACCCAGTACTTC.

This chain connects TRBV7-2 to TRBJ2-1; 8 bases fit TRBD2. The CDR3 loop spans 15 amino acids. Unmatched junction bases numbered 10, after V lost 2 bases and J lost 10 bases. CDR1 SGHTA and CDR2 FQGNSA come from the germline V gene. CDR3 in DNA: TGTGCCAGCAGCTTATGGGCCCGAGCGGGGGTGGAGCAGTTCTTC. It codes for CASSLWARAGVEQFF.

The CDR3 is CASSQGTSGGTSTDTQYF. The CDR3 DNA follows: TGCGCCAGCAGCCAGGGGACTAGCGGGGGCACTAGCACAGATACGCAGTATTTT. V usage is TRBV5-1 and J usage is TRBJ2-3; TRBD2 matches at 14 bases. CDR3 size: 18 residues. V was pared by 4 bases and J by 0 bases, with 7 bases of the junction left unmatched. In germline, CDR1 is SGHRS, CDR2 YFSETQ.

This sequence joins TRBV5-4 and TRBJ2-2, with D hard to call. This CDR3 is built from 13 residues. Per germline, CDR1 SGHNT and CDR2 YYREEE (reference sequence). V lost 3 bases to trimming and J lost 5 bases, with 8 bases between them. The CDR3 loop is CASSSDQTGELFF. The CDR3 bases are TGTGCCAGCAGCTCCGACCAAACCGGGGAGCTGTTTTTT.

The chain uses TRBV12-3 or TRBV12-4 and TRBJ1-1, with TRBD1 matching over 7 bases. Germline trimming cut 5 bases from V and 8 bases from J; bases unmatched to any gene: 8. There are 13 residues in the CDR3. DNA for the CDR3: TGTGCCAGCAGTAGGGACAGTCACTCCGAAGCTTTCTTT. Protein: CASSRDSHSEAFF.

This clone was recorded only once. This sequence joins TRBV29-1 and TRBJ2-5, with 10 bases that match TRBD1. There are 16 residues in the CDR3. Germline V gives CDR1 SQVTM, CDR2 ANQGSEA. The junction had 13 bases not matched to a gene; V was cut back by 4 bases and J by 5 bases. The CDR3 region is CSVGVQRDRGSETQYF. Written as DNA, the CDR3 is TGCAGCGTTGGAGTCCAAAGGGACAGGGGTTCGGAGACCCAGTACTTC.

The J gene is TRBJ1-2, the V gene TRBV6-2 or TRBV6-3; TRBD1 is a possible D gene (6 bases). V shed 4 bases and J shed 5 bases, with 17 bases lying between them. This CDR3 is built from 15 residues. Germline lookup yields CDR1 MNHEY and CDR2 SVGEGT. CDR3 bases: TGTGCCAGCAGTTCGACAGGAGTGACGGGATATGGCTACACCTTC. Translation gives CASSSTGVTGYGYTF.

This sequence joins TRBV30 and TRBJ1-4; no clear D. CDR3 length: 18 amino acids. Looked up from germline, CDR1 is GTSNPN and CDR2 is SVGIG (reference sequence). Trimming took off 2 bases at V and 0 bases at J, with 19 bases between the two ends. The chain's CDR3 is CAWSPSRTPIATNEKLFF. In DNA form, the CDR3 reads TGTGCCTGGAGTCCTTCCCGTACGCCGATAGCAACTAATGAAAAACTGTTTTTT.

The genes are TRBV5-1 and TRBJ1-6; perhaps TRBD1 as D (6 bases). In germline, CDR1 is SGHRS, CDR2 YFSETQ. The CDR3 is 15 residues long. Trimming left V 2 bases short and J 5 bases short, with 11 bases between. CDR3 amino acids: CASSFQDSDNSPLHF. In DNA, the CDR3 is TGCGCCAGCAGCTTCCAGGACAGTGATAATTCACCCCTCCACTTT.

This chain connects TRBV6-5 to TRBJ2-7; D possibly corresponds to TRBD2 (6 bases). The germline V gene has CDR1 MNHEY and CDR2 SVGAGI. The CDR3 is 13 amino acids. The ends were cut back, 5 bases at V and 2 bases at J, with 10 bases in the middle. As DNA, the CDR3 is TGTGCCAGCAGTCCGACGGGGGCCTACGAGCAGTACGTC. This codes for CASSPTGAYEQYV.

In its sample, this clone was seen once. The chain is built from TRBV19 and TRBJ1-2; no clear D. Germline V gene lookup returns CDR1 LNHDA and CDR2 SQIVND (reference sequence). The CDR3 contains 13 residues. The ends were cut back, 5 bases at V and 5 bases at J, with 12 bases in the middle. CDR3 protein: CASSVSRGYGYTF. The DNA of the CDR3 is TGTGCCAGTAGTGTCTCACGAGGATATGGCTACACCTTC.

The chain uses TRBV5-6 and TRBJ2-2; D is perhaps TRBD1 (6 bases). CDR3 length equals 15 residues. V gave up 4 bases and J gave up 8 bases, with 18 bases separating them. The germline V gene encodes CDR1 SGHDT and CDR2 YYEEEE. CDR3 region: CASSPPGTLRGELFF. CDR3 DNA sequence: TGTGCCAGCAGCCCCCCCGGGACACTTAGAGGGGAGCTGTTTTTT.

The chain joins TRBV24-1 to TRBJ2-2; 7 nucleotides line up with TRBD1. After removal of 4 bases from V and 3 bases from J, the junction contained 10 bases not matched to a gene. The CDR3 totals 17 residues. Germline V gives CDR1 KGHDR, CDR2 SFDVKD. In DNA, the CDR3 is TGTGCCACCAGTGACATCCGGGACAGACTACACACCGGGGAGCTGTTTTTT. Protein: CATSDIRDRLHTGELFF.